This TCR beta chain was sequenced during a study of identical twins. This clonotype showed up just a few times. Losses at the gene ends were 8 bases for V and 3 bases for J; bases not matched to a gene: 9. The CDR3 loop spans 14 amino acids. Germline V gene data show CDR1 as MDHEN and CDR2 as SYDVKM. TCRdb reprocessed the 5' RACE reads with MiXCR, giving one entry per CDR3 protein. The table lists roughly 1.6 million distinct CDR3 sequences, about 32% of them singletons, with roughly 0.3% in the top ten. Source material: cord blood. The chain combines TRBV28 with TRBJ2-7, with 8 bases matching TRBD1. This clonotype originated in a newborn girl in good health. DNA for the CDR3: TGTGCCAGCGCCCCGGGACAGGCGCACTACGAGCAGTACTTC. This translates into CASAPGQAHYEQYF.